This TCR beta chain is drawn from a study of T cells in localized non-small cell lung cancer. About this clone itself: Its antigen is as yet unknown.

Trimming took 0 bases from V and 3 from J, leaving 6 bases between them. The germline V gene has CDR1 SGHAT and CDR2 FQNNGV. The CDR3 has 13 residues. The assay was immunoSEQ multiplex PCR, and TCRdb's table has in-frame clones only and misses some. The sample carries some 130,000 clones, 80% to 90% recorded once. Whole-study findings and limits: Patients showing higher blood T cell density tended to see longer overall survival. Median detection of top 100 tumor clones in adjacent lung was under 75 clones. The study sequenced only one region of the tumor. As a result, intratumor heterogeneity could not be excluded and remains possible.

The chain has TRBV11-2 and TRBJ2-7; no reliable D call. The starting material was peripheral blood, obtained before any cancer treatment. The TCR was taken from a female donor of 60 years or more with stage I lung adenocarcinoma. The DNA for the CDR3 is TGTGCCAGCAGCTTAGATCTTTACTACGAGCAGTACTTC. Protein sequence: CASSLDLYYEQYF.